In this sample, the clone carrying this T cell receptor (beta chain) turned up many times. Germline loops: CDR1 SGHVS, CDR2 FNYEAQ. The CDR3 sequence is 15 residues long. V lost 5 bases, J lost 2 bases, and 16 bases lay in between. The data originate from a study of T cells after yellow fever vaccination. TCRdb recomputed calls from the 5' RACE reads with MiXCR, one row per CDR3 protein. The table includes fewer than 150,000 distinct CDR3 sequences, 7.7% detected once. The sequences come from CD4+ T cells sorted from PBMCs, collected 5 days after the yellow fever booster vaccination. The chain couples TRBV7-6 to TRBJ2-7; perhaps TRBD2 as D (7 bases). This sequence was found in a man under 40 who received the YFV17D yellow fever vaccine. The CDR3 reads CASSRGGDRAYEQYF. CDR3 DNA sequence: TGTGCCAGCAGCCGAGGGGGGGACCGCGCCTACGAGCAGTACTTC.